This T cell receptor (beta chain) originates from a study of T cell changes during pregnancy in multiple sclerosis (dated by TCRdb to the late 2010s). With regard to the full study: The study examined how the T cell repertoire changed over the course of pregnancy in women with multiple sclerosis.

The library was obtained by the immunoSEQ multiplex PCR assay. Here the immuneACCESS table is served through TCRdb, limited to in-frame sequences with V and J called. Missing clones are a known gap in these copies; in checked studies unresolved V genes cover under half, and the rest lacks a known reason. This sample is represented by tens of thousands of clones; 92% of them were singletons. 0.67% of the sample is in the top ten clones. The germline V gene (reference sequence) yields LNHDA for CDR1 and SQIVND for CDR2. From the cysteine through the phenylalanine, the CDR3 covers 17 amino acids. Only the CDR3 DNA stays, 51 bases, in frame from base 1. V and J are truncated by 3 bases and 0 bases respectively, leaving an intervening sequence of 14 bases. In its sample, this clone was seen once. Its antigen remains undetermined. The input lacks base qualities; no much larger clone sits a single base away.

The sequence joins TRBV19 to TRBJ2-2, and the D gene may be TRBD2, 5 bases matching. The receptor's source is a female donor with multiple sclerosis, enrolled in a pregnancy study. This material consisted of CD4+ T cells from peripheral blood mononuclear cells, taken in the first trimester of pregnancy. Here is the DNA: TGTGCCAGTAGTATTTTAGTCGGTAGCGCGAACACCGGGGAGCTGTTTTTT. Its translation reads: CASSILVGSANTGELFF.